Listed below are T cell receptor beta chains from one sample, sequenced in a study of blood T cell repertoires in COVID-19. Sequencing was performed with immunoSEQ multiplex PCR; in TCRdb, only in-frame clones are kept and a portion is missing. The data contain about 300,000 clones, approximately 89% of them singletons. The source material was peripheral blood. The receptors here all came from a woman aged 25 to 39 who had recovered from COVID-19. Both conserved end residues are part of each CDR3.

J gene: TRBJ2-7; V gene: TRBV2; CDR3 protein: CASSPADRAYEQYF
J gene: TRBJ1-4; V gene: TRBV3-1/TRBV3-2; CDR3 protein: CASSQRGYATNEKLFF
J gene: TRBJ1-4; V gene: TRBV7-2; CDR3 protein: CASSSNGNNEKLFF
J gene: TRBJ1-5; V gene: TRBV9; CDR3 protein: CASTNGLNQPQHF
J gene: TRBJ2-3; V gene: TRBV30; CDR3 protein: CAWSDGDTDTQYF
J gene: TRBJ1-2; V gene: TRBV19; CDR3 protein: CASSPAGLYGYTF
J gene: TRBJ1-2; V gene: TRBV6-5; CDR3 protein: CASNGGTTYGYTF
J gene: TRBJ1-2; V gene: TRBV6-5; CDR3 protein: CASRTGVNYGYTF
J gene: TRBJ2-4; V gene: TRBV7-9; CDR3 protein: CASSHPEEESHIQYF
J gene: TRBJ2-4; V gene: TRBV6-5; CDR3 protein: CASSPRDSKNIQYF
J gene: TRBJ2-5; V gene: TRBV5-1; CDR3 protein: CASSLQDQETQYF
J gene: TRBJ2-6; V gene: TRBV7-2; CDR3 protein: CASSRWDTVLEANVLTF
J gene: TRBJ1-2; V gene: TRBV4-2; CDR3 protein: CASSPEQGSNYGYTF
J gene: TRBJ1-4; V gene: TRBV4-2; CDR3 protein: CASSQGGGRNEKLFF
J gene: TRBJ1-2; V gene: TRBV6-1; CDR3 protein: CASSDSASGYGYTF
J gene: TRBJ2-1; V gene: TRBV5-1; CDR3 protein: CASSLGHLSSYNEQFF
J gene: TRBJ1-4; V gene: TRBV28; CDR3 protein: CATSRTILLNEKLFF
J gene: TRBJ2-7; V gene: TRBV5-1; CDR3 protein: CASSLAGNYEQYF
J gene: TRBJ2-3; V gene: TRBV28; CDR3 protein: CASSLPGQGRRTDTQYF
J gene: TRBJ2-1; V gene: TRBV28; CDR3 protein: CASRTSGGRGLEQFF
J gene: TRBJ1-5; V gene: TRBV5-4; CDR3 protein: CASSFGGRDQPQHF
J gene: TRBJ2-3; V gene: TRBV29-1; CDR3 protein: CTTFGGEGADTQYF
J gene: TRBJ1-1; V gene: TRBV27; CDR3 protein: CASSLWTGGNTEAFF
J gene: TRBJ2-3; V gene: TRBV5-1; CDR3 protein: CASSLGTELDTQYF
J gene: TRBJ1-1; V gene: TRBV10-3; CDR3 protein: CAISDSVGLNTEAFF
J gene: TRBJ2-5; V gene: TRBV19; CDR3 protein: CASSMWDRKETQYF
J gene: TRBJ2-5; V gene: TRBV5-4; CDR3 protein: CASTVAGRETQYF
J gene: TRBJ1-4; V gene: TRBV6-5; CDR3 protein: CASRDNRATNEKLFF
J gene: TRBJ1-2; V gene: TRBV19; CDR3 protein: CASTPLTPLAGTNYGYTF
J gene: TRBJ1-2; V gene: TRBV3-1/TRBV3-2; CDR3 protein: CASSPERVYGYTF
J gene: TRBJ1-5; V gene: TRBV30; CDR3 protein: CAWSGGQGKGQPQHF
J gene: TRBJ2-3; V gene: TRBV11-1; CDR3 protein: CASSPRGGKDTQYF
J gene: TRBJ1-4; V gene: TRBV5-4; CDR3 protein: CASSLAGKGNEKLFF
J gene: TRBJ1-4; V gene: TRBV11-2; CDR3 protein: CASSLGDEKLFF
J gene: TRBJ1-6; V gene: TRBV23-1; CDR3 protein: CASSQSIQGPRINSPLHF
J gene: TRBJ1-5; V gene: TRBV5-1; CDR3 protein: CASRTGGEGNQPQHF
J gene: TRBJ2-7; V gene: TRBV6-5; CDR3 protein: CASSYERTAYEQYF
J gene: TRBJ1-1; V gene: TRBV3-1/TRBV3-2; CDR3 protein: CASTTVGHTEAFF
J gene: TRBJ1-3; V gene: TRBV10-2; CDR3 protein: CASSSTTGNTIYF
J gene: TRBJ2-3; V gene: TRBV24-1; CDR3 protein: CATSDGRELTDTQYF
J gene: TRBJ2-7; V gene: TRBV6-2/TRBV6-3; CDR3 protein: CASSYALGQFTYEQYF
J gene: TRBJ2-1; V gene: TRBV6-2/TRBV6-3; CDR3 protein: CASSPDRVYEQFF
J gene: TRBJ2-7; V gene: TRBV5-1; CDR3 protein: CASSLGPGLYEQYF
J gene: TRBJ2-5; V gene: TRBV4-2; CDR3 protein: CASSQGDRAQETQYF
J gene: TRBJ2-7; V gene: TRBV3-1/TRBV3-2; CDR3 protein: CASSPTTGTGEQYF
J gene: TRBJ2-1; V gene: TRBV5-5; CDR3 protein: CASSRNTGGRYNEQFF
J gene: TRBJ1-1; V gene: TRBV18; CDR3 protein: CASSPGTVNTEAFF
J gene: TRBJ1-4; V gene: TRBV28; CDR3 protein: CASSLAGATNEKLFF
J gene: TRBJ2-7; V gene: TRBV19; CDR3 protein: CASSATGGLSYEQYF
J gene: TRBJ2-3; V gene: TRBV3-1/TRBV3-2; CDR3 protein: CASSQDRRLKTHTQYF
J gene: TRBJ2-4; V gene: TRBV25-1; CDR3 protein: CASSADRGIAKNIQYF
J gene: TRBJ2-2; V gene: TRBV27; CDR3 protein: CASTQGANTGELFF
J gene: TRBJ2-5; V gene: TRBV5-4; CDR3 protein: CASSPSPGTGVRETQYF
J gene: TRBJ1-1; V gene: TRBV18; CDR3 protein: CASSPNGSGEAFF
J gene: TRBJ2-2; V gene: TRBV2; CDR3 protein: CASKGTGTSTGELFF
J gene: TRBJ2-2; V gene: TRBV5-1; CDR3 protein: CASSFRQGARNTGELFF